This TCR beta chain was captured in a study of shared clonotypes between healthy human individuals. Broader study findings: Naive CD4 clonotypes were shared across several donors at 4.5% to 6.5%. Exclusively blood specimens were collected; tissue repertoires likely differ.

With respect to this clone: What it binds is unknown.

Sequencing was performed with immunoSEQ multiplex PCR; in TCRdb, only in-frame clones are kept and a portion is missing. This sample yields about 2.3 million clones, of which 85% to 95% are seen a single time; approximately 0.4% belongs to the top ten. CD4+ cell separation produced CD45RA+ naive and CD45RA-negative memory subsets. V trimming: 4 bases; J trimming: 2 bases; junction bases outside the gene matches: 6. The length of the CDR3 is 17 residues. Per the germline V gene, CDR1 is SGHAT and CDR2 is FQDESV (reference sequence). This receptor was taken from a man aged 18 to 29 in good health. Some clones in this sample may be carry-over from other donors' samples. This chain links TRBV11-1 with TRBJ2-1; 12 bases map to TRBD2. The sequencing sample was made of naive CD4+ T cells from PBMCs. Subset defined: CD45RA+ positively selected. CDR3 coding DNA: TGTGCCAGCAGCTCCCGAGGACTAGCGGGAACCTACAATGAGCAGTTCTTC. Residues: CASSSRGLAGTYNEQFF.